This T cell receptor beta chain was recovered during a study of blood T cell repertoires in COVID-19. Sequenced by immunoSEQ multiplex PCR; TCRdb stores in-frame clones only, minus some. The table lists 150,000 or so clones, 80% to 85% of them singletons, with nearly 8% in the top ten. The sequenced sample consisted of PBMCs or T cells enriched from blood (not recorded which). This clonotype was sampled from a woman aged 50 to 65 who had recovered from COVID-19.

This CDR3 is CSAVGATQYF. The CDR3 bases are TGCAGTGCAGTGGGCGCGACCCAGTACTTC. The V gene is TRBV20-1, the J gene TRBJ2-5; unclear D gene. This CDR3 is built from 10 residues. Germline assignment: CDR1 DFQATT and CDR2 SNEGSKA (reference sequence). The germline V and J ends were trimmed by 6 bases and 7 bases, with 9 bases remaining between them.